The rows below give T cell receptor beta chains drawn from one sample of a study of blood T cell repertoires in COVID-19. TCRdb's table, derived via immunoSEQ multiplex PCR, lists solely in-frame clones and lacks some. The sample has roughly 97,000 clones, more than 75% seen once. Input material: peripheral blood. The receptors come from a man aged 45-65 years with acute or convalescent COVID-19. Both conserved end residues are part of each CDR3. Each record gives: V gene, CDR3 protein.

v_gene: TRBV5-6
CDR3aa: CASSLEAGGSLEQYF

v_gene: TRBV12-5
CDR3aa: CASGSGPPSNQPQHF

v_gene: TRBV4-1
CDR3aa: CASSQEIVRGNTEAFF

v_gene: TRBV5-6
CDR3aa: CASSLPLAGAIDEQYF

v_gene: TRBV7-9
CDR3aa: CASSTGTGGADTQYF

v_gene: TRBV27
CDR3aa: CASSPAGSSYNEQFF

v_gene: TRBV4-2
CDR3aa: CASSKQGASTYNEQFF

v_gene: TRBV5-6
CDR3aa: CASSLAGASGYSTDTQYF

v_gene: TRBV6-1
CDR3aa: CASSDRLAGDTGELFF

v_gene: TRBV27
CDR3aa: CASSLSTPGQGGNQPQHF

v_gene: TRBV19
CDR3aa: CASSPGTGWGTDTQYF

v_gene: TRBV27
CDR3aa: CASSLLTGGNNSPLHF

v_gene: TRBV28
CDR3aa: CASSFVRSGNTIYF

v_gene: TRBV27
CDR3aa: CASSLQGISGNTIYF

v_gene: TRBV25-1
CDR3aa: CATRRSNEQFF

v_gene: TRBV30
CDR3aa: CASSGKMQLFF

v_gene: TRBV29-1
CDR3aa: CSVDGTGGIYEQYF

v_gene: TRBV19
CDR3aa: CATTERSEQYF

v_gene: TRBV5-1
CDR3aa: CASSLGGIAGVRETQYF

v_gene: TRBV9
CDR3aa: CASSQRQGNTGELFF

v_gene: TRBV5-4
CDR3aa: CASRFDLAGEETQYF

v_gene: TRBV4-1
CDR3aa: CASSQVRDREETQYF

v_gene: TRBV19
CDR3aa: CASRRGGTYNEQFF

v_gene: TRBV9
CDR3aa: CASSVDGGRASEHEQFF

v_gene: TRBV25-1
CDR3aa: CASSPTVGQQETQYF

v_gene: TRBV4-1
CDR3aa: CASSQQPGDTDTQYF

v_gene: TRBV2
CDR3aa: CASRIRTDSSEAFF

v_gene: TRBV10-1
CDR3aa: CASDPTFRDKQIYEQYF

v_gene: TRBV10-3
CDR3aa: CASTGESNQPQHF